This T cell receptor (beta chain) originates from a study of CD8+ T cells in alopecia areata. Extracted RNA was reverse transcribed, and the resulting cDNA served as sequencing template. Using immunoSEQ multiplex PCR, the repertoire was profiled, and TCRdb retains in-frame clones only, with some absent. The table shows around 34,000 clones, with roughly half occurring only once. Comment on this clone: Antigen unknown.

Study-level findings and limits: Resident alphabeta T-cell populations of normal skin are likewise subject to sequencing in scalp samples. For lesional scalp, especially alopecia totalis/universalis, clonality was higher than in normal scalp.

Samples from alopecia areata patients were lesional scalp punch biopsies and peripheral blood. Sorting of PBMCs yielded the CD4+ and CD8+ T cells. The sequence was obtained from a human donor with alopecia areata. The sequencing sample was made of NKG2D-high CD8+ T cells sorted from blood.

CDR3 DNA: TGTGCCAGCAGCTTATTTTACAGGGACCAAAACACTGAAGCTTTCTTT. Amino acid sequence: CASSLFYRDQNTEAFF. The chain couples TRBV5-6 to TRBJ1-1, with D possibly matching TRBD1 (6 bases). The CDR3 is made up of 16 amino acids. V dropped 2 bases and J dropped 2 bases, with 16 bases sitting between them. Germline CDR1 SGHDT, CDR2 YYEEEE.